Sequencing of this TCR beta chain was carried out in a study of CD8+ T cells in alopecia areata. Sequencing relied on a cDNA template that was reverse transcribed from extracted RNA. The data were produced by immunoSEQ multiplex PCR, yet TCRdb's version contains in-frame clones alone and is incomplete. The data show some 120,000 clones, around 45% seen once. The CDR3 sequence is 12 residues long. V shed 8 bases and J shed 0 bases, with 7 bases lying between them. Sequencing was performed on NKG2D-low CD8+ T cells sorted from blood. The chain combines TRBV23-1 with TRBJ1-2, with no clear D. TRBV23-1 is an open reading frame, and its role is uncertain. This sequence was found in a human donor with alopecia areata. DNA for the CDR3: TGCGCCAGCGCACAGTCTAACTATGGCTACACCTTC. This sequence encodes CASAQSNYGYTF.